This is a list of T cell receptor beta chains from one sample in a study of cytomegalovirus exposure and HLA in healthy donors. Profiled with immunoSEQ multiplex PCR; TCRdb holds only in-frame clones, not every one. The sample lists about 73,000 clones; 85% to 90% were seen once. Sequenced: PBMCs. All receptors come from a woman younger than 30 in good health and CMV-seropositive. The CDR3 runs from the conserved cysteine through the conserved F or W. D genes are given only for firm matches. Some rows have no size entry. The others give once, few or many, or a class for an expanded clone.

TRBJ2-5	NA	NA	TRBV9	CASSVAGGNGETQYF	TGTGCCAGCAGCGTAGCGGGTGGTAACGGGGAGACCCAGTACTTC
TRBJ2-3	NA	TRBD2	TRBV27	CASRPSSGRARDTQYF	TGTGCCAGCAGACCCTCTAGCGGGAGGGCCAGGGATACGCAGTATTTT
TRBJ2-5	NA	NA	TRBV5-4	CASSGGRVETQYF	TGTGCCAGCAGCGGGGGCAGGGTGGAGACCCAGTACTTC
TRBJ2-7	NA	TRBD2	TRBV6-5	CASSFSGGAYEQYF	TGTGCCAGCAGCTTTAGCGGGGGAGCCTACGAGCAGTACTTC
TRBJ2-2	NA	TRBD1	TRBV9	CASSAGTGMNTGELFF	TGTGCCAGCAGCGCCGGGACAGGGATGAACACCGGGGAGCTGTTTTTT
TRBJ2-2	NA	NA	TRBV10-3	CAISGESGELFF	TGTGCCATCAGCGGGGAGTCCGGGGAGCTGTTTTTT
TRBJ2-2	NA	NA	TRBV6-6	CASSYTPPGAGELFF	TGTGCCAGCAGTTACACCCCCCCCGGGGCCGGGGAGCTGTTTTTT
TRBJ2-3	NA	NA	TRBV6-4	CASSFLDVGGTDTQYF	TGTGCCAGCAGTTTTCTAGACGTAGGTGGCACAGATACGCAGTATTTT
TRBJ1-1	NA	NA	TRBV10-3	CAISPRSPNTEAFF	TGTGCCATCAGTCCCAGGTCCCCGAACACTGAAGCTTTCTTT
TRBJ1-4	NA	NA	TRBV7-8	CASSPPGRTWDEKLFF	TGTGCCAGCAGTCCCCCCGGGAGGACCTGGGATGAAAAACTGTTTTTT
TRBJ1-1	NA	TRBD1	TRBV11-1	CASSNRTGGLNTEAFF	TGTGCCAGCAGCAACCGGACAGGGGGACTGAACACTGAAGCTTTCTTT
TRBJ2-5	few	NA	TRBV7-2	CASSRSSAPSQETQYF	TGTGCCAGCAGCCGGTCTAGCGCCCCCTCTCAAGAGACCCAGTACTTC
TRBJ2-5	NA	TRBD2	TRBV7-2	CASRPGTSGGETQYF	TGTGCCAGCAGACCCGGGACTAGCGGTGGGGAGACCCAGTACTTC
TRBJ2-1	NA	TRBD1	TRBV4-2	CASSQVAGGEINEQFF	TGTGCCAGCAGCCAAGTCGCAGGGGGCGAAATCAATGAGCAGTTCTTC
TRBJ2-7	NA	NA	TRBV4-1	CASSQAPPPTAYEQYF	TGCGCCAGCAGCCAAGCCCCCCCTCCGACAGCATACGAGCAGTACTTC
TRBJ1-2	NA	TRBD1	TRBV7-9	CASSAGTGASNYGYTF	TGTGCCAGCAGTGCCGGGACAGGGGCCTCTAACTATGGCTACACCTTC
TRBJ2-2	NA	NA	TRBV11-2	CASSFEGGAGELFF	TGTGCCAGCAGCTTTGAGGGTGGCGCCGGGGAGCTGTTTTTT
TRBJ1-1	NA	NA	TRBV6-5	CASSYSSGSGSTEAFF	TGTGCCAGCAGTTACTCTTCCGGGTCCGGATCCACTGAAGCTTTCTTT
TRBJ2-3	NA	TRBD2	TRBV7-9	CASSKSGGATDTQYF	TGTGCCAGCAGCAAAAGCGGGGGGGCCACAGATACGCAGTATTTT
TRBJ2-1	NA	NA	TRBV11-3	CASSPNRNNEQFF	TGTGCCAGCAGCCCGAACAGGAACAATGAGCAGTTCTTC
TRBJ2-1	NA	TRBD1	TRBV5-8	CASSPRQGSSYNEQFF	TGTGCCAGCAGCCCCCGACAGGGCAGCTCCTACAATGAGCAGTTCTTC
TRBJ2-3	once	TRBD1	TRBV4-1	CASKQMGQGTLDTQYF	TGCGCCAGCAAACAGATGGGACAGGGTACTTTAGATACGCAGTATTTT
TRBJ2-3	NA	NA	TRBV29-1	CSVDRGNTQYF	TGCAGCGTTGACAGGGGCAATACGCAGTATTTT
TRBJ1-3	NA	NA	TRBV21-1	CASSRLRGKSSGNTIYF	TGTGCCAGCAGCCGACTTAGAGGGAAATCCTCTGGAAACACCATATATTTT
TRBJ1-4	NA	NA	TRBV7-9	CASRLDGSTNEKLFF	TGTGCCAGCAGACTAGACGGTTCAACTAATGAAAAACTGTTTTTT
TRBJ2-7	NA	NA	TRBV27	CASSLFWSEGAEQYF	TGTGCCAGCAGTTTGTTCTGGTCTGAGGGAGCCGAGCAGTACTTC
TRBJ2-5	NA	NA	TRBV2	CASYKGMGETQYF	TGTGCCAGCTACAAGGGGATGGGGGAGACCCAGTACTTC
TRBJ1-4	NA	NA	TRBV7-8	CASSRDFLNEKLFF	TGTGCCAGCAGCCGGGACTTCCTTAATGAAAAACTGTTTTTT
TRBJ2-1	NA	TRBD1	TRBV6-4	CASSDKPGQGYNEQFF	TGTGCCAGCAGTGACAAACCGGGACAGGGATACAATGAGCAGTTCTTC
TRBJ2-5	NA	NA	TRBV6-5	CASTLSPGLGETQYF	TGTGCCAGCACCCTCAGCCCGGGACTCGGGGAGACCCAGTACTTC
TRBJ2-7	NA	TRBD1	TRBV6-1	CAIRDSHSYEQYF	TGTGCCATTAGGGACAGCCACTCCTACGAGCAGTACTTC
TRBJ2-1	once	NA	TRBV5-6	CASSLAAGRSSYNEQFF	TGTGCCAGCAGCTTGGCAGCCGGGAGATCCTCCTACAATGAGCAGTTCTTC
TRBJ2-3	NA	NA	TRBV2	CASSDVGAVTDTQYF	TGTGCCAGCAGTGACGTGGGAGCTGTGACAGATACGCAGTATTTT
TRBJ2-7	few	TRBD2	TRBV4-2	CASSHGGGLGEQYF	TGTGCCAGCAGCCATGGGGGTGGACTAGGGGAGCAGTACTTC
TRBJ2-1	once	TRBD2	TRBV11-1	CASRGTSARGTNEQFF	TGTGCCAGCAGGGGGACTAGCGCAAGAGGGACCAATGAGCAGTTCTTC
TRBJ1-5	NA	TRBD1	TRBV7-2	CASSFDRGSNQPQHF	TGTGCCAGCAGCTTCGACAGGGGTAGCAATCAGCCCCAGCATTTT
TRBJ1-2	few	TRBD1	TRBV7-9	CASSLSYRTGYTF	TGTGCCAGCAGCCTATCATACCGGACAGGTTACACCTTC
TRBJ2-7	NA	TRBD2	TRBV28	CASSFGTSGSLREQYF	TGTGCCAGCAGTTTCGGGACTAGCGGGAGTCTGCGGGAGCAGTACTTC
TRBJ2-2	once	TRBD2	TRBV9	CVSSVVGGRALPGELFF	TGTGTCAGCAGCGTAGTCGGCGGGAGGGCCCTTCCCGGGGAGCTGTTTTTT